Reported below is one TCR beta chain. The source of the sample is a study of blood T cell repertoires in COVID-19. Germline CDR1 is SGHKS and CDR2 is YYEKEE (reference sequence). CDR3 length: 18 residues. V gave up 4 bases and J gave up 1 base, with 23 bases separating them. The data were produced by immunoSEQ multiplex PCR, yet TCRdb's version contains in-frame clones alone and is incomplete. The sample has more than 60,000 clones, 65% to 85% seen once. This receptor was obtained from a human donor in a cohort sampled during active COVID-19. Material for sequencing was peripheral blood. This rearrangement joins TRBV5-5 to TRBJ1-2; the D is unclear. CDR3 amino acids: CASSPRRTGLGDNYGYTF. The CDR3 bases are TGTGCCAGCAGCCCACGTAGAACTGGACTCGGAGATAACTATGGCTACACCTTC.